The text below deals with one T cell receptor beta chain. What it binds is unknown. Germline is not matched at one junction end, which may reflect a read error. This record belongs to a study of blood T cells in healthy people across ages. Across the whole study: T cells yielded about one barcoded beta molecule per two cells through template switching.

CDR3 length: 16 residues. Study conclusions and caveats: Long-lived donors exceeded aged donors in naive CD4+ cells and diversity.

Isolation recovered at least 6 million PBMCs from every sample. Using a J-beta primer mix together with a sample-barcoded 5' primer, a second PCR was run for about 6 to 12 cycles. All samples gave at least 2.5 million CDR3-containing paired-end reads. MiXCR, run by TCRdb on the 5' RACE reads, gives a single entry per CDR3 protein. Altogether 700,000 to 800,000 distinct CDR3 sequences are present, about 40% being singletons, with the ten largest covering 20%. V usage is TRBV12-3 or TRBV12-4 and J usage is TRBJ1-1; unclear D gene. The source is a woman aged 55-70 years in good health. Material: blood. The CDR3 DNA is TGTGCCAGCAGCTTTCGACAACCTCAAATGAACACTGAGGCTTTCTTT. This codes for CASSFRQPQMNTEAFF.